This T cell receptor (beta chain) is from a study of T cells in Graves' hyperthyroidism and ophthalmopathy. The V end lost 3 bases, the J end lost 6 bases, and 11 bases lay between the germline ends. The CDR3 contains 13 residues. From germline, CDR1 is MGHDK and CDR2 SYGVNS. RNA transcripts were the template for amplifying TCR beta CDR3 regions. The HTBI primer set served for first-round RT-PCR of the TCR CDR3. TCRdb processed the multiplex PCR reads anew with MiXCR; each CDR3 protein has one entry. The data show approximately 560,000 distinct CDR3 sequences, with roughly 14% seen just once and less than 9.5% held by the top ten.

The genes are TRBV25-1 and TRBJ1-2; D is unclear. Sequences were obtained from blood. The clonotype was recovered from a woman aged 25 to 39 with Graves' hyperthyroidism. In nucleotides, the CDR3 is TGTGCCAGCAGTGACAGATCGGGAAATGGCTACACCTTC. Its translation: CASSDRSGNGYTF.